In this sample, the clone carrying this T cell receptor beta chain turned up a few times. Its antigen is still unknown. These data belong to a study of T cells after yellow fever vaccination. Whole-study findings and limits: Weaker overall was a secondary response that nonetheless peaked faster, on day 5 versus 15. Reappearance after the booster was observed for most primary-vaccination clones (roughly 96% CD4, about 86% CD8). Clonotype sharing between CD4 and CD8 compartments was small.

In making TCR cDNA, 5'RACE template switching added a universal primer site and UMIs to it. Each CDR3 protein gets one entry after TCRdb re-called the 5' RACE reads with MiXCR. The data show roughly 320,000 distinct CDR3 sequences, about 11% seen once. The CDR3 is made up of 13 amino acids. Germline V gene data show CDR1 as MDHEN and CDR2 as SYDVKM. Trimming took off 6 bases at V and 2 bases at J, with 10 bases between the two ends. This receptor was obtained from a man younger than 35 who received the YFV17D yellow fever vaccine. The starting material was CD4+ T cells sorted from PBMCs, obtained 45 days after the yellow fever booster vaccination. This sequence joins TRBV28 and TRBJ1-1; D gene ambiguous. CDR3 in DNA: TGTGCCAGCAGAGGACTGGTCAACACTGAAGCTTTCTTT. This translates into CASRGLVNTEAFF.